The present T cell receptor (beta chain) was sequenced within a study of shared clonotypes between healthy human individuals. Clones were read by immunoSEQ multiplex PCR, and TCRdb kept only the in-frame ones, dropping some. The repertoire holds 1.4 million to 1.5 million clones, more than 95% seen once, with 1% to 1.5% in the top ten. Germline-derived CDR1 and CDR2 are SGHRS and YFSETQ. The CDR3 consists of 14 residues. V was clipped by 1 base and J by 5 bases, with 12 bases between them. Sequencing was done on a sample of naive CD4+ T cells sorted from blood. Subset meaning: CD45RA+ positively selected. V and J are TRBV5-1 and TRBJ1-1, with D hard to call. This clonotype was obtained from a man younger than 40 in good health. CDR3 sequence reads: CASSLSVRWTEAFF. DNA of the CDR3: TGCGCCAGCAGCTTGTCTGTCAGGTGGACTGAAGCTTTCTTT. The whole variable domain, remainder taken from reference TRBV5-1 and TRBJ1-1, is KAGVTQTPRYLIKTRGQQVTLSCSPISGHRSVSWYQQTPGQGLQFLFEYFSETQRNKGNFPGRFSGRQFSNSRSEMNVSTLELGDSALYLCASSLSVRWTEAFFGQGTRLTVV.